Listed below are T cell receptor beta chains from one sample, sequenced in a study of cytomegalovirus exposure and HLA in healthy donors. Clones were read by immunoSEQ multiplex PCR, and TCRdb kept only the in-frame ones, dropping some. The table records about 120,000 clones, 81% of them present only once. The specimen sequenced was PBMCs. These receptors were taken from a woman under 40 in good health and CMV-seronegative. The CDR3 runs from the conserved cysteine through the conserved F or W. The D gene is left open where the match is weak. Rows give clone size only sometimes, using once, few, many, or a class for an expanded clone.

V gene	J gene	clone size	D gene	CDR3 protein	CDR3 DNA
TRBV7-6	TRBJ2-3	-	TRBD1	CASSGPGQGYTDTQYF	TGTGCCAGCAGCGGCCCGGGACAGGGCTACACAGATACGCAGTATTTT
TRBV5-1	TRBJ2-5	-	-	CASSLSVGLETQYF	TGCGCCAGCAGCTTGTCGGTGGGCTTGGAGACCCAGTACTTC
TRBV28	TRBJ1-6	-	TRBD1	CASTGTGVSRPLHF	TGTGCCAGCACCGGGACAGGGGTTTCTCGGCCCCTCCACTTT
TRBV6-1	TRBJ2-5	once	TRBD1	CASSVYRGQETQYF	TGTGCCAGCAGTGTCTACAGGGGGCAAGAGACCCAGTACTTC
TRBV6-5	TRBJ2-1	-	-	CASSAQGENEQFF	TGTGCCAGCAGTGCACAAGGGGAAAATGAGCAGTTCTTC
TRBV15	TRBJ2-5	-	TRBD2	CATSEFSGSQETQYF	TGTGCCACCAGCGAGTTCAGCGGGAGCCAAGAGACCCAGTACTTC
TRBV19	TRBJ2-5	-	-	CASSIVQETQYF	TGTGCCAGTAGTATCGTACAAGAGACCCAGTACTTC
TRBV6-5	TRBJ1-2	-	-	CASSSQGVANYGYTF	TGTGCCAGCAGTTCCCAAGGGGTAGCAAACTATGGCTACACCTTC
TRBV28	TRBJ2-7	-	-	CASSPLSPRGSYEQYF	TGTGCCAGCAGCCCCTTGAGTCCCAGAGGGTCCTACGAGCAGTACTTC
TRBV28	TRBJ2-7	-	TRBD1	CASSLGQDTYEQYF	TGTGCCAGCAGTTTGGGACAGGACACTTACGAGCAGTACTTC
TRBV5-4	TRBJ2-5	once	TRBD2	CASSLVGSGAEQETQYF	TGTGCCAGCAGCTTGGTTGGGAGCGGGGCGGAGCAAGAGACCCAGTACTTC
TRBV2	TRBJ2-7	-	-	CASTSDYSYEQYF	TGTGCCAGCACCTCAGACTACTCCTACGAGCAGTACTTC
TRBV19	TRBJ1-3	-	-	CASSIVGRTTNTIYF	TGTGCCAGTAGTATAGTGGGCAGAACGACAAACACCATATATTTT
TRBV19	TRBJ2-7	-	-	CASSITTGPPYEQYF	TGTGCCAGTAGTATCACGACAGGCCCACCCTACGAGCAGTACTTC
TRBV6-1	TRBJ2-1	-	-	CASRLHGSGYNEQFF	TGTGCCAGCAGGCTCCACGGGAGTGGGTACAATGAGCAGTTCTTC
TRBV30	TRBJ1-1	-	-	CAWSVAGAEAFF	TGTGCCTGGAGTGTAGCGGGGGCTGAAGCTTTCTTT
TRBV7-8	TRBJ2-4	-	TRBD1	CASSLGIGGRVQGNIQYF	TGTGCCAGCAGCTTAGGGATTGGGGGTAGGGTACAGGGGAACATTCAGTACTTC
TRBV7-2	TRBJ2-7	-	-	CASSPRRQVYEQYF	TGTGCCAGCAGCCCACGGAGACAGGTCTACGAGCAGTACTTC
TRBV7-9	TRBJ1-3	-	-	CASSWARSGNTIYF	TGTGCCAGCAGCTGGGCCCGCTCTGGAAACACCATATATTTT